These T cell receptor beta chains were read from a single sample in a study of T cell changes during pregnancy in multiple sclerosis. The repertoire was sequenced with immunoSEQ multiplex PCR; TCRdb's copy has only in-frame clones and lacks some. The table lists around 40,000 clones, 85% to 90% of them singletons, with about 1.2% in the top ten. This specimen was CD4+ T cells from peripheral blood mononuclear cells, taken in the first trimester of pregnancy. Receptors originate from a female donor with multiple sclerosis, enrolled in a pregnancy study. CDR3s include the opening cysteine and the closing phenylalanine or tryptophan.

CDR3 length: 15; V gene: TRBV5-1; J gene: TRBJ2-5; CDR3 protein: CASSLEGDPQETQYF
CDR3 length: 15; V gene: TRBV6-5; J gene: TRBJ1-3; CDR3 protein: CASSYSSGAGNTIYF
CDR3 length: 16; V gene: TRBV28; J gene: TRBJ1-5; CDR3 protein: CASNRGGARGNQPQHF
CDR3 length: 16; V gene: TRBV10-3; J gene: TRBJ1-5; CDR3 protein: CAISEFQTDSNQPQHF
CDR3 length: 16; V gene: TRBV4-3; J gene: TRBJ2-4; CDR3 protein: CASSRGTFSEENIQYF
CDR3 length: 14; V gene: TRBV19; J gene: TRBJ1-2; CDR3 protein: CASSMTGSHYGYTF
CDR3 length: 13; V gene: TRBV10-3; J gene: TRBJ2-5; CDR3 protein: CAISGQGQETQYF
CDR3 length: 15; V gene: TRBV11-1; J gene: TRBJ2-1; CDR3 protein: CASSSLAETYNEQFF
CDR3 length: 18; V gene: TRBV7-9; J gene: TRBJ2-3; CDR3 protein: CASSLIVWREGSADTQYF
CDR3 length: 17; V gene: TRBV4-3; J gene: TRBJ2-7; CDR3 protein: CASSRIAGDLGAYEQYF
CDR3 length: 15; V gene: TRBV19; J gene: TRBJ2-7; CDR3 protein: CASSPLAGPSYEQYF
CDR3 length: 20; V gene: TRBV30; J gene: TRBJ1-4; CDR3 protein: CAWSASIGHTADSTNEKLFF
CDR3 length: 14; V gene: TRBV6-1; J gene: TRBJ1-2; CDR3 protein: CASSEGGGSDGYTF
CDR3 length: 14; V gene: TRBV5-4; J gene: TRBJ1-4; CDR3 protein: CASSPGQGIQKLFF
CDR3 length: 16; V gene: TRBV5-1; J gene: TRBJ2-5; CDR3 protein: CASSPPGLAPQETQYF
CDR3 length: 17; V gene: TRBV4-1; J gene: TRBJ2-4; CDR3 protein: CASSQPGVAGPLNIQYF
CDR3 length: 15; V gene: TRBV19; J gene: TRBJ1-1; CDR3 protein: CASGGTGGLNTEAFF
CDR3 length: 14; V gene: TRBV27; J gene: TRBJ1-4; CDR3 protein: CASTGRPNNEKLVF
CDR3 length: 12; V gene: TRBV6-6; J gene: TRBJ2-7; CDR3 protein: CASRNDRYEQYF
CDR3 length: 12; V gene: TRBV28; J gene: TRBJ1-1; CDR3 protein: CASSTGQGKAFF
CDR3 length: 15; V gene: TRBV7-9; J gene: TRBJ2-1; CDR3 protein: CASSLQGQRDNEQFF
CDR3 length: 16; V gene: TRBV5-6; J gene: TRBJ2-7; CDR3 protein: CASSSTWGTDSYEQYF
CDR3 length: 15; V gene: TRBV4-1; J gene: TRBJ2-5; CDR3 protein: CASSRRAGERETQYF
CDR3 length: 12; V gene: TRBV10-3; J gene: TRBJ1-5; CDR3 protein: CAISGGREPQHF
CDR3 length: 13; V gene: TRBV10-2; J gene: TRBJ2-2; CDR3 protein: CASSEYITGELFF
CDR3 length: 15; V gene: TRBV30; J gene: TRBJ1-5; CDR3 protein: CAWSQVNRGNQPQHF
CDR3 length: 16; V gene: TRBV19; J gene: TRBJ2-6; CDR3 protein: CASSNGGGGGANVLTF
CDR3 length: 16; V gene: TRBV5-6; J gene: TRBJ2-7; CDR3 protein: CASSSSRLAGAYEQYF
CDR3 length: 11; V gene: TRBV19; J gene: TRBJ2-7; CDR3 protein: CASGSSYEQYF
CDR3 length: 16; V gene: TRBV28; J gene: TRBJ1-1; CDR3 protein: CASSSGGQGLNTEAFF
CDR3 length: 14; V gene: TRBV5-6; J gene: TRBJ2-1; CDR3 protein: CASSFYLNYNEQFF
CDR3 length: 15; V gene: TRBV7-2; J gene: TRBJ1-3; CDR3 protein: CASSQGLVSGNTIYF
CDR3 length: 11; V gene: TRBV6-1; J gene: TRBJ1-2; CDR3 protein: CASSGTGGYTF
CDR3 length: 14; V gene: TRBV18; J gene: TRBJ2-3; CDR3 protein: CASSRGQGADTQYF
CDR3 length: 14; V gene: TRBV10-3; J gene: TRBJ2-1; CDR3 protein: CATKWGGDDNEQFF
CDR3 length: 14; V gene: TRBV5-1; J gene: TRBJ1-1; CDR3 protein: CASTEGGANTEAFF
CDR3 length: 15; V gene: TRBV5-4; J gene: TRBJ2-7; CDR3 protein: CASSLAAVGTYEQYF
CDR3 length: 14; V gene: TRBV5-1; J gene: TRBJ1-1; CDR3 protein: CASSLGTGGTEAFF
CDR3 length: 15; V gene: TRBV28; J gene: TRBJ1-4; CDR3 protein: CASSLPDRGREKLFF
CDR3 length: 17; V gene: TRBV27; J gene: TRBJ2-5; CDR3 protein: CASSSIVSQGLGETQYF
CDR3 length: 14; V gene: TRBV7-2; J gene: TRBJ2-3; CDR3 protein: CASSLVQSTDTQYF
CDR3 length: 15; V gene: TRBV19; J gene: TRBJ2-3; CDR3 protein: CASSQLAGGPDTQYF
CDR3 length: 17; V gene: TRBV4-1; J gene: TRBJ2-1; CDR3 protein: CASSQGYRVSSYNEQFF
CDR3 length: 15; V gene: TRBV6-5; J gene: TRBJ2-7; CDR3 protein: CASSLSGAPSYEQYF
CDR3 length: 19; V gene: TRBV5-1; J gene: TRBJ2-7; CDR3 protein: CASSLAWSTLAGTGNEQYF
CDR3 length: 15; V gene: TRBV18; J gene: TRBJ2-3; CDR3 protein: CASSPGQVGTDTQYF
CDR3 length: 16; V gene: TRBV6-5; J gene: TRBJ1-2; CDR3 protein: CASSYYRSARADGYTF